This T cell receptor (beta chain) was retrieved from a study of T-cell reconstitution after alpha-beta-depleted transplantation in children. General observations from the study: Reportedly, roughly two months post-transplant, alpha-beta T cells arose from several hundred expanded graft clones. Some patients owed their high day-60 TCRbeta diversity to surviving recipient T cells and thymic progenitors. Newly generated T cells supplied most T-cell counts and diversity one year post-transplant.

As it was prepared, the TCRbeta library received unique molecular identifiers. TCRdb reprocessed the PCR reads via MiXCR and lists one record per CDR3 protein. The sample contains about 400,000 distinct CDR3 sequences, 16% of which appear only once. At least ten counts were recorded for this clonotype. Its antigen is currently unknown. The receptor was derived from a boy under two years old who had a stem cell transplant for Wiskott-Aldrich syndrome, so the T cells may come from the graft donor. This sample comprised PBMCs, mostly from graft donor cells, obtained 360 days after TCRalphabeta/CD19-depleted stem cell transplant.

DNA of the CDR3: TGTGCCACCAGCAGAGATCGCGGGGCTTCCCAGCCCCAGCATTTT. Protein product: CATSRDRGASQPQHF. The genes are TRBV15 and TRBJ1-5; a possible D gene is TRBD1 (5 bases). The CDR3 has 15 residues. From germline, CDR1 is LNHNV and CDR2 YYDKDF (reference sequence). The V and J ends lost 0 bases and 7 bases respectively, with 13 bases between them.